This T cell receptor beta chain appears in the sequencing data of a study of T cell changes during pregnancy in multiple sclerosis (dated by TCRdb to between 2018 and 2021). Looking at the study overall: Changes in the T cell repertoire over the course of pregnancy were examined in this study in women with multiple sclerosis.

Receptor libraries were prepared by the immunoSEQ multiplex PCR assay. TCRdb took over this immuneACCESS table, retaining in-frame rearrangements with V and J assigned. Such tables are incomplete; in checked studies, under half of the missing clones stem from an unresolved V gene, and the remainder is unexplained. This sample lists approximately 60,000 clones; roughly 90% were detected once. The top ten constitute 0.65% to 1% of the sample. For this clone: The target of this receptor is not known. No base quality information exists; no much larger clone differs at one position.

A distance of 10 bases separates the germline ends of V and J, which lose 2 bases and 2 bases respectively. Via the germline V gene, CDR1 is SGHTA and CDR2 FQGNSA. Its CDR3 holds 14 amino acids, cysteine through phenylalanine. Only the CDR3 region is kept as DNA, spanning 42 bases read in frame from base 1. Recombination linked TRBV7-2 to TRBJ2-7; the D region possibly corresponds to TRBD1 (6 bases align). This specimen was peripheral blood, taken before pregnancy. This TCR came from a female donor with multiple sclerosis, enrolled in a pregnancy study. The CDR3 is CASSLTTGPYEQYF. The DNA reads TGTGCCAGCAGCTTAACGACAGGACCCTACGAGCAGTACTTC. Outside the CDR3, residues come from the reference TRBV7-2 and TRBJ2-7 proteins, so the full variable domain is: GAGVSQSPSNKVTEKGKDVELRCDPISGHTALYWYRQSLGQGLEFLIYFQGNSAPDKSGLPSDRFSAERTGGSVSTLTIQRTQQEDSAVYLCASSLTTGPYEQYFGPGTRLTVT.